The clone carrying this T cell receptor beta chain occurred many times. What it binds is unknown. The data derive from a study of tumor and adjacent non-tumor tissue in lung cancer. Background on the study: Each sample yielded 4 million to 5 million productive TCRbeta reads on average.

RNA was extracted from bulk tissue without any cell sorting. Study results and caveats: In normal lung, the top 100 clones were significantly more dominant than in tumor. Patients with more diverse tumor TCRs had worse survival.

A modified ARM-PCR protocol with three rounds of nested PCR amplified TCRbeta. A single record per CDR3 protein comes from TCRdb applying MiXCR to the multiplex PCR reads. The sample has some 78,000 distinct CDR3 sequences; roughly 80% are singletons. CDR3 length equals 16 residues. Germline CDR1 and CDR2: SQVTM and ANQGSEA. V was clipped by 0 bases and J by 8 bases; unmatched bases: 12. Sequencing input: lung tumor tissue. This clonotype was sampled from a woman aged 45 to 65 with non-small cell lung cancer. The gene calls are TRBV29-1 and TRBJ2-1; 8 positions agree with TRBD1. The CDR3 sequence is CSVEDLFQGASDEQFF. DNA of the CDR3: TGCAGCGTTGAAGACCTTTTCCAGGGGGCGTCCGATGAGCAGTTCTTC.